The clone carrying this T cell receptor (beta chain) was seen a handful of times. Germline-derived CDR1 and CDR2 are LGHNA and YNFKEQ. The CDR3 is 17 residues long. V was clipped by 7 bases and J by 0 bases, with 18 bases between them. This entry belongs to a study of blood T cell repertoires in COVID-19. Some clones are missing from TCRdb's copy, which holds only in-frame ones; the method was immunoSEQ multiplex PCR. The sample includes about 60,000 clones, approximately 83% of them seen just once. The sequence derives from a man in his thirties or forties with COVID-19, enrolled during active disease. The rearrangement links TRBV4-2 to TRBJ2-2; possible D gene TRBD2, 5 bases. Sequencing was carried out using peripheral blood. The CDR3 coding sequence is TGTGCCAGCACCTCCGAAAGAGCGGTTACGAACACCGGGGAGCTGTTTTTT. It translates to CASTSERAVTNTGELFF.